This TCR beta chain was sequenced for a study of cytomegalovirus exposure and HLA in healthy donors. Only in-frame clones appear in the TCRdb table, and some are missing; sequencing was by immunoSEQ multiplex PCR. The sample has around 150,000 clones; about nine tenths are singletons. The CDR3 sequence is 16 residues long. Trimming stripped 6 bases from V and 2 bases from J, with 16 bases between. Per the germline V gene, CDR1 is MNHEY and CDR2 is SMNVEV (reference sequence). The receptor was derived from a young man in good health and CMV-seronegative. What was sequenced was PBMCs. This chain joins TRBV27 and TRBJ2-2; D perhaps matches TRBD2 (5 bases). The CDR3 DNA is TGTGCCAGCAGACTAGGACCGACCCTTAACACCGGGGAGCTGTTTTTT. Its protein is CASRLGPTLNTGELFF.